The next 10 T cell receptor beta chains were all read from a single sample in a study of breast tumors, draining lymph nodes, adjacent tissues. Samples came from axillary lymph nodes draining the breast cancer. Via MiXCR, TCRdb re-called the multiplex PCR reads, giving one row per CDR3 protein. The sample records fewer than 90,000 distinct CDR3 sequences, over 25% being singletons. Material for sequencing was axillary lymph node tissue. The receptors shown here come from a female donor with breast cancer. Some clones in this sample may be carry-over from other donors' samples.

A word on this clonotype: A much larger clonotype is one base distant, so this may be a read error. The conserved phenylalanine or tryptophan normally closing the CDR3 is absent here, so this likely arose from a read error. Written as DNA, the CDR3 is TGTGCCAGCACCATACTAGCGGCGAGTGCCCCCAATGAGCAGTTCCTC. Translation: CASTILAASAPNEQFL. V gene TRBV27 combines with J gene TRBJ2-1; 8 bases fit TRBD2. This CDR3 has 16 residues. Germline V gene sequence: CDR1 MNHEY, CDR2 SMNVEV (reference sequence). The ends lost 7 bases at V and 6 bases at J; junction bases unmatched: 14.

This clonotype occurred once. The rearrangement links TRBV12-3 or TRBV12-4 to TRBJ1-4; D is unclear. The CDR3 has 13 residues. Trimming stripped 6 bases from V and 5 bases from J, with 10 bases between. In DNA form, the CDR3 reads TGTGCCAGCAGCTCGTCGACCAATGAAAAACTGTTTTTT. Translation gives CASSSSTNEKLFF.

This clonotype was seen at least ten times. The chain has TRBV11-2 and TRBJ2-1, with 9 bases fitting TRBD1. V gave up 4 bases and J gave up 9 bases; unmatched junction bases: 10. CDR1 SGHAT and CDR2 FQNNGV come from the germline V gene. This CDR3 spans 15 amino acids. Here the CDR3 reads CASSSRTGVEIEQFF. The CDR3 bases are TGTGCCAGCAGCTCGAGGACAGGGGTTGAGATTGAGCAGTTCTTC.

Details on this clonotype: Because it lacks the conserved phenylalanine or tryptophan at the end, this CDR3 is likely a read error. This chain links TRBV20-1 with TRBJ2-3; TRBD1 is a possible D gene (5 bases). The CDR3 totals 12 residues. Trimming removed 5 bases from V and 1 base from J, with 7 bases in between. The germline V gene encodes CDR1 DFQATT and CDR2 SNEGSKA (reference sequence). The CDR3 sequence is CSAGAGTDTQYS. The CDR3 nucleotides are TGCAGTGCTGGGGCTGGCACAGATACGCAGTATTCT.

This clonotype appeared many times. CDR3 DNA: TGTGCCAGTAGTCCCGACAGGGGGCGAGCCGGGGAGCTGTTTTTT. Translation: CASSPDRGRAGELFF. The chain employs TRBV19 and TRBJ2-2; 10 bases fit TRBD1. The CDR3 has 15 residues. CDR1 and CDR2 from the germline V gene are LNHDA and SQIVND (reference sequence). V lost 5 bases, J lost 6 bases, and 6 bases stayed unmatched.

This clonotype was counted at least ten times. A much larger clone is a single base away; this may be a read error. The chain combines TRBV13 with TRBJ1-2, with D uncertain. Germline values: CDR1 PRHDT, CDR2 FYEKMQ (reference sequence). CDR3 length: 12 amino acids. V was cut by 2 bases and J by 8 bases, with 9 bases left in between. The CDR3 spells CASSLRGTGYTF. The CDR3 DNA sequence: TGTGCCAGCAGCTTACGGGGTACCGGCTACACCTTC.

This clonotype came up many times. The rearrangement links TRBV12-3 or TRBV12-4 to TRBJ2-1; D remains ambiguous. Trimming left V 3 bases short and J 10 bases short, with 13 bases between. The CDR3 has 13 amino acids. The CDR3 sequence is CASSFQVSTEQFF. The DNA of the CDR3 is TGTGCCAGCAGTTTCCAGGTTTCGACCGAGCAGTTCTTC.

There are many counts of this clonotype. The chain uses TRBV20-1 and TRBJ2-1; D ambiguous. V lost 6 bases, J lost 4 bases, and 28 bases lay in between. Germline V gene data show CDR1 as DFQATT and CDR2 as SNEGSKA (reference sequence). There are 18 residues in the CDR3. The CDR3 DNA follows: TGCAGTGCCCCTTGGGCAATGTATGAAACACAGCAATACAATGAGCAGTTCTTC. Encoded protein: CSAPWAMYETQQYNEQFF.

This clonotype was seen many times. CDR3 sequence: CASSYISLAGAYEQYF. The CDR3 DNA reads TGTGCCAGCAGTTACATATCGCTAGCGGGAGCCTACGAGCAGTACTTC. V usage is TRBV6-5 and J usage is TRBJ2-7, with 10 bases fitting TRBD2. The CDR3 is 16 amino acids. Germline CDR1 MNHEY, CDR2 SVGAGI. V lost 2 bases to trimming and J lost 2 bases; unmatched junction nucleotides: 6.

The chain couples TRBV6-5 to TRBJ2-6, with D tentatively TRBD1 (5 bases). The germline V gene encodes CDR1 MNHEY and CDR2 SVGAGI. The CDR3 consists of 18 residues. V lost 6 bases and J 2 bases, leaving 20 bases between the germline ends. For the CDR3, the DNA is TGTGCCAGCAGGCCGGTTTTGGTGGGGCTCCCTGGGGCCAACGTCCTGACTTTC. Translated: CASRPVLVGLPGANVLTF.